This T cell receptor (beta chain) was obtained from a study of T cells in Graves' hyperthyroidism and ophthalmopathy. Study observations and caveats: Stable hyperthyroidism was separated from ophthalmopathy by a model based on 13 V-J features.

V shed 5 bases, J shed 3 bases, and the junction held 6 bases outside the gene matches. The germline V gene has CDR1 SGHAT and CDR2 FQNNGV. This CDR3 region has 14 residues. This clonotype was seen repeatedly, ten times or more. Its antigen is not known. Uncontrolled infection, other autoimmune disease, pregnancy or lactation disqualified patients from enrolment. Diagnoses used clinical symptoms, serum thyroxine and TRAb, thyroid ultrasound and orbital computed tomography. RNA transcripts provided the source from which TCR beta CDR3 regions were amplified. The HTBI primer set was used in a first-round RT-PCR of the TCR CDR3. Each CDR3 protein is one row after TCRdb ran MiXCR on the multiplex PCR reads. Among fewer than 650,000 distinct CDR3 sequences, 14% to 15% were seen once, and the ten largest hold over 3.5%.

Sequencing was carried out using blood. The sequence derives from a woman between 40 and 55 years old with Graves' ophthalmopathy. This chain joins TRBV11-2 and TRBJ1-2, with 7 bases identical to TRBD1. CDR3 bases: TGTGCCAGCAGCCCAGGGGGGGCGGACTATGGCTACACCTTC. Translation gives CASSPGGADYGYTF.